This paragraph covers one T cell receptor (beta chain) sequence. This sample is drawn from a study of cytomegalovirus exposure and HLA in healthy donors. Germline V lookup: CDR1 MNHEY, CDR2 SMNVEV (reference sequence). This CDR3 has 16 amino acids. V was shortened by 6 bases and J by 1 base, with 16 bases between the two germline ends. The PCR had 60 Vbeta and 13 Jbeta primers. Profiling relied on immunoSEQ multiplex PCR, and the TCRdb table lists in-frame clones only, not all of them. This table has about 120,000 clones, 63% appearing once. The clonotype was recovered from a man aged 40-55 years in good health and CMV-seropositive. This chain uses TRBV27 with TRBJ2-1, with no clear D. Sequencing was done on a sample of PBMCs. CDR3 DNA: TGTGCCAGCAGAACCCCAGAGGCGAGGTCCTACAATGAGCAGTTCTTC. Its translation: CASRTPEARSYNEQFF.